Each of the 14 T cell receptor beta chains below was sequenced from the same sample in a study of blood T cell repertoires in COVID-19. Clones were read by immunoSEQ multiplex PCR, and TCRdb kept only the in-frame ones, dropping some. The sample lists about 88,000 clones; roughly nine tenths were seen once. The sequenced material came from peripheral blood. The source of these receptors is a woman in her sixties with COVID-19, enrolled during active disease.

The genes are TRBV9 and TRBJ1-2; 8 positions agree with TRBD1. CDR1 is SGDLS and CDR2 is YYNGEE in the germline V gene. The junction had 7 bases not matched to a gene; V was cut back by 4 bases and J by 8 bases. The CDR3 extends over 13 amino acids. CDR3 sequence: CASSPRQGSGYTF. Here the CDR3 DNA reads TGTGCCAGCAGCCCCCGACAGGGGAGCGGCTACACCTTC.

This clone has a handful of counts. The J gene is TRBJ1-2, the V gene TRBV6-5; TRBD1 is a possible D gene (6 bases). Germline assignment: CDR1 MNHEY and CDR2 SVGAGI. The V end lost 7 bases, the J end lost 6 bases, and 12 bases lay between the germline ends. The CDR3 extends over 12 amino acids. For the CDR3, the DNA is TGTGCCAGCACCGGGGGGGCAAATGGCTACACCTTC. Encoded protein: CASTGGANGYTF.

This clone was picked up one time. This rearrangement joins TRBV24-1 to TRBJ2-5, with TRBD2 matching over 8 bases. J was trimmed by 4 bases and V by 6 bases; bases with no gene match: 6. This CDR3 comprises 14 residues. The V gene's germline CDR1 is KGHDR and CDR2 SFDVKD. The CDR3 DNA is TGTGCCACCAGTACCTCCGGGAGGGGAGAGACCCAGTACTTC. It yields the protein CATSTSGRGETQYF.

This clone was seen once. The chain employs TRBV6-5 and TRBJ2-1; perhaps TRBD2 as D (6 bases). Germline CDR1 reads MNHEY; CDR2 reads SVGAGI. The CDR3 extends over 16 amino acids. The germline V and J ends were trimmed by 2 bases and 4 bases, with 15 bases remaining between them. The chain's CDR3 is CASSYPRAGGYNEQFF. The CDR3 coding sequence is TGTGCCAGCAGTTACCCACGAGCTGGGGGGTACAATGAGCAGTTCTTC.

V is TRBV19 and J is TRBJ2-3; D may be TRBD2 (6 bases). The CDR3 contains 19 residues. Trimming stripped 4 bases from V and 0 bases from J, with 23 bases between. Germline-derived CDR1 and CDR2 are LNHDA and SQIVND (reference sequence). CDR3 residues: CASSKQTPGTDASTDTQYF. The CDR3 DNA reads as TGTGCCAGTAGTAAACAAACCCCCGGGACTGACGCTAGCACAGATACGCAGTATTTT. The full variable domain, rest sourced from reference TRBV19 and TRBJ2-3, is DGGITQSPKYLFRKEGQNVTLSCEQNLNHDAMYWYRQDPGQGLRLIYYSQIVNDFQKGDIAEGYSVSREKKESFPLTVTSAQKNPTAFYLCASSKQTPGTDASTDTQYFGPGTRLTVL.

V usage is TRBV7-2 and J usage is TRBJ1-5; 9 positions agree with TRBD1. The CDR3 has 16 amino acids. The V gene end was trimmed by 5 bases and the J gene end by 6 bases; junction bases not matched to a gene: 11. Germline V gives CDR1 SGHTA, CDR2 FQGNSA. The CDR3 sequence: CASSPGDRERGQPQHF. CDR3 coding DNA: TGTGCCAGCAGCCCCGGGGACAGGGAAAGGGGTCAGCCCCAGCATTTT.

This clone was recorded only once. The chain employs TRBV21-1 and TRBJ2-7; TRBD2 reflects the table's D call only, with no check against the DNA. TRBV21-1 is classified as a pseudogene. The CDR3 contains 14 residues. CDR3 in amino acids: CASSKLGGFYEQYF. The CDR3 DNA follows: TGTGCCAGCAGCAAGCTCGGAGGCTTCTACGAGCAGTACTTC.

This clone has a single count. The chain couples TRBV6-5 to TRBJ1-6; 9 bases match TRBD1. Trimming took 7 bases from V and 6 from J; bases not matched to a gene: 1. Germline lookup yields CDR1 MNHEY and CDR2 SVGAGI. This CDR3 has 13 amino acids. CDR3 nucleotides: TGTGCCAGCACGGGACAGGGTAATTCACCCCTCCACTTT. Translating it yields CASTGQGNSPLHF.

The chain couples TRBV2 to TRBJ1-2; 9 nucleotides agree with TRBD1. Germline CDR1 SNHLY, CDR2 FYNNEI. The CDR3 is 13 residues long. Unmatched junction bases numbered 11, after V lost 10 bases and J lost 8 bases. CDR3 nucleotides: TGTGCCATCAAGGACAGGGGTTTTGGCGGCTACACCTTC. Translating gives CAIKDRGFGGYTF.

The chain has TRBV28 and TRBJ2-2; D may be TRBD1 (6 bases). Germline V gene sequence: CDR1 MDHEN, CDR2 SYDVKM. Deletions cut 6 bases from V and 7 bases from J, with 18 bases between. The CDR3 contains 15 residues. CDR3 DNA sequence: TGTGCCAGCAGCCTAGGGGGTTCTCTCGGCGGGGAGCTGTTTTTT. Its translation is CASSLGGSLGGELFF.

This clone was detected a few times. The chain has TRBV19 and TRBJ1-5, with D unclear. The CDR3 contains 15 residues. Per the germline V gene, CDR1 is LNHDA and CDR2 is SQIVND (reference sequence). Trimming cost V 4 bases and J 1 base, with 11 bases left between them. The CDR3 DNA reads as TGTGCCAGTAGTAACCTTTACTCAAGCAATCAGCCCCAGCATTTT. It yields the protein CASSNLYSSNQPQHF.

The gene calls are TRBV7-3 and TRBJ2-1, with 13 bases matching TRBD2. From germline, CDR1 is SGHTA and CDR2 FQGTGA. The CDR3 contains 15 residues. Unmatched junction bases numbered 6, after V lost 5 bases and J lost 8 bases. DNA of the CDR3: TGTGCCAGCAGCCTGGGGACTAGCGGGGTGGATGAGCAGTTCTTC. Translating gives CASSLGTSGVDEQFF.

On this clone itself: The junction departs from the called germline gene at one end, perhaps through a read error. The rearrangement joins TRBV13 to TRBJ2-7, with 9 bases identical to TRBD1. The CDR3 runs to 16 residues. Per the germline V gene, CDR1 is PRHDT and CDR2 is FYEKMQ (reference sequence). The CDR3 DNA reads TGTGCCAGCAGTTTAGGGGACACGGGACAGGGCTACGAGCAGTACTTC. Translation: CASSLGDTGQGYEQYF.

The V call is TRBV10-2, the J call TRBJ1-1; tentatively, D is TRBD1 (6 bases). The V end was cut by 7 bases, the J end by 6 bases, with 12 bases between. There are 12 residues in the CDR3. Germline assignment: CDR1 WSHSY and CDR2 SAAADI. The CDR3 sequence: CASTQTGAEAFF. The DNA for the CDR3 is TGCGCCAGCACTCAGACAGGAGCTGAAGCTTTCTTT.